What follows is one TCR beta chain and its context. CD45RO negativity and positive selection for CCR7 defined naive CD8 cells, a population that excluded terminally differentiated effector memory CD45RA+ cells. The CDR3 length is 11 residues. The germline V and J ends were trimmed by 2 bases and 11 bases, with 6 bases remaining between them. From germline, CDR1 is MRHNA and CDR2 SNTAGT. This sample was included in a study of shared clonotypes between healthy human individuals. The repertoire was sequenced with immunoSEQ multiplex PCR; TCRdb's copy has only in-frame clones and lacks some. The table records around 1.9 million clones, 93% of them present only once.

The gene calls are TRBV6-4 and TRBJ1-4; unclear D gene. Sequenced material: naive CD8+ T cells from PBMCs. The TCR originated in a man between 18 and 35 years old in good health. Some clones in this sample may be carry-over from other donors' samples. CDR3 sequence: CASSDGRKLFF. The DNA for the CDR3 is TGTGCCAGCAGTGACGGAAGGAAACTGTTTTTT.